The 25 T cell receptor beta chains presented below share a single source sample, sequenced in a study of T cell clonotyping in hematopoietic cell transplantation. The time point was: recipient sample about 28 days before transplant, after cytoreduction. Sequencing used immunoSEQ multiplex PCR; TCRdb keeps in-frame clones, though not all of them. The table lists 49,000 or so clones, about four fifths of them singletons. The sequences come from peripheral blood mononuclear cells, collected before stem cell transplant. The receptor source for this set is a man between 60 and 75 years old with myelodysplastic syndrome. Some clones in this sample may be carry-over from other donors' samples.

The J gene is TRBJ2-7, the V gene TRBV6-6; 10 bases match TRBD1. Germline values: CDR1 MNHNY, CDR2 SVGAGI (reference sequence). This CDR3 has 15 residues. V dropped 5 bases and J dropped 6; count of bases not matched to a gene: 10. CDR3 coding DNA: TGTGCCAGCAGTACGATCTTCCGGGACAGGGGCGAGCAGTACTTC. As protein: CASSTIFRDRGEQYF.

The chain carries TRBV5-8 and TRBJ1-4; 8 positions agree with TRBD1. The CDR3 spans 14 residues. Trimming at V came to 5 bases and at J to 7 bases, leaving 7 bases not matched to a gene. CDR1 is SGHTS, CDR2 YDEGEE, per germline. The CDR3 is CASRSDRGSEKLFF. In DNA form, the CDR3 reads TGTGCCAGCAGGTCAGACAGGGGTTCTGAAAAACTGTTTTTT.

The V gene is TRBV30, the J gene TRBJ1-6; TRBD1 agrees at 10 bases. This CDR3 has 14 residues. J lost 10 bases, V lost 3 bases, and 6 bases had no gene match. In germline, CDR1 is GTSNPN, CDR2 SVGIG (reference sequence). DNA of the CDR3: TGTGCCTGGAGGGAGACAGGGGGCACGTCACCCCTCCACTTT. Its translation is CAWRETGGTSPLHF.

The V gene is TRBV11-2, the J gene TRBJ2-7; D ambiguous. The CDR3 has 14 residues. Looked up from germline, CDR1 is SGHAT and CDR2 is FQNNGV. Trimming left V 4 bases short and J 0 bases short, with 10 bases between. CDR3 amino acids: CASSSPRVSYEQYF. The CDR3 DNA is TGTGCCAGCAGCTCCCCCCGGGTCTCCTACGAGCAGTACTTC.

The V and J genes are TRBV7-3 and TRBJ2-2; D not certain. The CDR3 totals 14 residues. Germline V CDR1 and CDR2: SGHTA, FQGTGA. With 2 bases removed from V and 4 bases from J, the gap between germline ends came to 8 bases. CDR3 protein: CASSLSTTTGELFF. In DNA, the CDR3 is TGTGCCAGCAGCTTATCTACAACCACCGGGGAGCTGTTTTTT.

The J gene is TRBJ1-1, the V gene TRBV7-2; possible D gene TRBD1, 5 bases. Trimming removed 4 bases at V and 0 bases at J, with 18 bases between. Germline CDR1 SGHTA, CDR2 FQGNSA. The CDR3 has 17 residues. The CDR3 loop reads CASSSRGGIGMNTEAFF. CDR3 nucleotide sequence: TGTGCCAGCAGCTCCCGGGGGGGGATCGGCATGAACACTGAAGCTTTCTTT. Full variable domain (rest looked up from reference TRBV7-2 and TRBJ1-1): GAGVSQSPSNKVTEKGKDVELRCDPISGHTALYWYRQSLGQGLEFLIYFQGNSAPDKSGLPSDRFSAERTGGSVSTLTIQRTQQEDSAVYLCASSSRGGIGMNTEAFFGQGTRLTVV.

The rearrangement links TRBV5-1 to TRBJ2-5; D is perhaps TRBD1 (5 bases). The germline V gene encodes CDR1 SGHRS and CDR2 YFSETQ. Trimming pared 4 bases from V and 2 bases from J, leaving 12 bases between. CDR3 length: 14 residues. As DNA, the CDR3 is TGCGCCAGCAGCCCGTCAGGGTGGCAAGAGACCCAGTACTTC. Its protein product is CASSPSGWQETQYF.

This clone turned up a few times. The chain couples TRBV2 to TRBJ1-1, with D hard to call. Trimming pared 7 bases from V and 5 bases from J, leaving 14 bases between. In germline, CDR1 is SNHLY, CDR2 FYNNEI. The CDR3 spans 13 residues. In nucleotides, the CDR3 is TGTGCCAGCACTCCTTTCCGTGGAACTGAAGCTTTCTTT. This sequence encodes CASTPFRGTEAFF.

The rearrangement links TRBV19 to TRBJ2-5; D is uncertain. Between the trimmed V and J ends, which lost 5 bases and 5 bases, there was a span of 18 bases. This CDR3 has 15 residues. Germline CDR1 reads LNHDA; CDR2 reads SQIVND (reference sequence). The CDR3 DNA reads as TGTGCCAGTAGTTCTTCGGCGTTCACCTGGGAGACCCAGTACTTC. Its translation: CASSSSAFTWETQYF.

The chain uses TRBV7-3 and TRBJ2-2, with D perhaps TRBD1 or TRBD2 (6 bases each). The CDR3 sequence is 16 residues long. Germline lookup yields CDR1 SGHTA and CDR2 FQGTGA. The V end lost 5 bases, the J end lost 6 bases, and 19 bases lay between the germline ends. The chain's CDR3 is CASSPRGGGNAGELFF. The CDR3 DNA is TGTGCCAGCAGCCCGCGTGGAGGGGGTAACGCCGGGGAGCTGTTTTTT.

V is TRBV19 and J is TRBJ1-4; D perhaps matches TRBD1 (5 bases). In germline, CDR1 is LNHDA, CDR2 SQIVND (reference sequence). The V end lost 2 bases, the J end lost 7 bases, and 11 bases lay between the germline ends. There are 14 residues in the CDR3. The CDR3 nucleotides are TGTGCCAGTAGTATAAAGGGGCGAGGTGAAAAACTGTTTTTT. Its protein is CASSIKGRGEKLFF.

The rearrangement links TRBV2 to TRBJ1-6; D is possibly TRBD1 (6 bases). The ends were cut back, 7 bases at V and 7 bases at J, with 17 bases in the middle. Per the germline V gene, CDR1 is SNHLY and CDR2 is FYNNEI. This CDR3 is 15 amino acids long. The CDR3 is CASNPGVSGNSPLHF. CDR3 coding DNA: TGTGCCAGCAACCCAGGGGTCTCGGGGAATTCACCCCTCCACTTT.

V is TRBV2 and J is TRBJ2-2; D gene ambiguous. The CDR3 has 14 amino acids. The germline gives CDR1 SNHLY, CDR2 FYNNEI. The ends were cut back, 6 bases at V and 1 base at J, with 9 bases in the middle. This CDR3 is CASRLGVNTGELFF. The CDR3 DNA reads TGTGCCAGCAGGCTCGGAGTGAACACCGGGGAGCTGTTTTTT.

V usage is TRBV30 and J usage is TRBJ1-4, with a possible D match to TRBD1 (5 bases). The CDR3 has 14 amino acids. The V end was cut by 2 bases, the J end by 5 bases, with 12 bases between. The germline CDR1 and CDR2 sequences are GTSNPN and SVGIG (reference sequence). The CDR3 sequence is CAWSYQGRNEKLFF. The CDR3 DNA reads TGTGCCTGGAGTTATCAGGGTAGAAATGAAAAACTGTTTTTT.

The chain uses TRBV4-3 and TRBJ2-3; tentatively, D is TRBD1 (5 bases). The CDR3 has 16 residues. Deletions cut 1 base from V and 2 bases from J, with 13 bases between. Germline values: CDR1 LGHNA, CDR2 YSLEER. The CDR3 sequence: CASSQGSTAPTDTQYF. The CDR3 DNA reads TGCGCCAGCAGCCAAGGCTCGACAGCCCCCACAGATACGCAGTATTTT.

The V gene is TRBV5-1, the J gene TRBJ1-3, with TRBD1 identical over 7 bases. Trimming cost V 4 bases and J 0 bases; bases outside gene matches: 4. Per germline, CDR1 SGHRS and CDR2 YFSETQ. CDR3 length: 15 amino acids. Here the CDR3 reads CASSQGGGSGNTIYF. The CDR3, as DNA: TGCGCCAGCAGCCAGGGGGGGGGCTCTGGAAACACCATATATTTT.

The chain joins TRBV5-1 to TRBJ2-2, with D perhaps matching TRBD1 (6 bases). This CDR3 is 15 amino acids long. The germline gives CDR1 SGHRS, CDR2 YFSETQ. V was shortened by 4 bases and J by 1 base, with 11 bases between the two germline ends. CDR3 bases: TGCGCCAGCAGCGAAAGGGGGATGAACACCGGGGAGCTGTTTTTT. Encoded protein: CASSERGMNTGELFF.

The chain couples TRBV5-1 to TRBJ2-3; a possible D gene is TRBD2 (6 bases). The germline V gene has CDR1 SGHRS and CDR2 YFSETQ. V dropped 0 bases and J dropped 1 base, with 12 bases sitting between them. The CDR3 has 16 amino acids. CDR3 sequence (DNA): TGCGCCAGCAGCTTGGACGGGGGATCGGGCACAGATACGCAGTATTTT. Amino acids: CASSLDGGSGTDTQYF.

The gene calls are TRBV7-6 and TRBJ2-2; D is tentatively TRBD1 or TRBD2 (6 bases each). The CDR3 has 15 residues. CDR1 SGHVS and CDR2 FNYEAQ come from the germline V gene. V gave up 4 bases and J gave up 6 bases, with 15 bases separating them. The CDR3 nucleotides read TGTGCCAGCAGCTCGAGGGGGGCGCTGGCCGGGGAGCTGTTTTTT. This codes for CASSSRGALAGELFF.

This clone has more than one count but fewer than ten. The CDR3 DNA follows: TGTGCCAGCGAAGACAGGGTCGGGGAGCTGTTTTTT. The encoded protein is CASEDRVGELFF. The rearrangement uses TRBV2 and TRBJ2-2; 7 nucleotides line up with TRBD1. This CDR3 is built from 12 residues. The ends lost 8 bases at V and 7 bases at J; junction bases unmatched: 4. Germline V gene data show CDR1 as SNHLY and CDR2 as FYNNEI.

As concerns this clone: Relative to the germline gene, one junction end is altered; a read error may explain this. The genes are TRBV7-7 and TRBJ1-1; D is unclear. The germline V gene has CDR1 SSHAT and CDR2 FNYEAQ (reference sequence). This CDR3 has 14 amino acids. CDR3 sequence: CASSLFGGNTEAFF. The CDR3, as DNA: TGTGCTAGCAGCTTGTTTGGAGGAAACACTGAAGCTTTCTTT.

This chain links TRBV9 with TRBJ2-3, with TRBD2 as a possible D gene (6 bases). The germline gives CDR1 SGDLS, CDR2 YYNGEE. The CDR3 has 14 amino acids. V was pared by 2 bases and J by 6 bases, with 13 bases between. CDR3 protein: CASSVGGARDTQYF. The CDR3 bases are TGTGCCAGCAGCGTGGGCGGGGCACGGGATACGCAGTATTTT.

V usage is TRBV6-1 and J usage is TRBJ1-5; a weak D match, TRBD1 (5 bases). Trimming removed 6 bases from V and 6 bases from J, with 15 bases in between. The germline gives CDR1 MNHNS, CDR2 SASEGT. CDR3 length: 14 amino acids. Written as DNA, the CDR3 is TGTGCCAGCAGGGATGGGGGAGGGAGTCAGCCCCAGCATTTT. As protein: CASRDGGGSQPQHF.

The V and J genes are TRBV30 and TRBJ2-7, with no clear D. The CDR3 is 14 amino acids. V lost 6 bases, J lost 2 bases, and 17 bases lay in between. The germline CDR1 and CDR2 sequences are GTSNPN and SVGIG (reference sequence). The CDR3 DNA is TGTGCCTGCGACAATCCGACTGGACCCTACGAGCAGTACTTC. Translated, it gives CACDNPTGPYEQYF.

CDR3 in DNA: TGTGCCAGCAGTTCCAGGACAGGGCAAGAGACCCAGTACTTC. It specifies CASSSRTGQETQYF. This sequence joins TRBV28 and TRBJ2-5; 8 bases match TRBD1. Germline CDR1 and CDR2: MDHEN and SYDVKM. V dropped 4 bases and J dropped 2; count of bases not matched to a gene: 3. This CDR3 is built from 14 residues.